Reported below is one T cell receptor beta chain. The sample belongs to a study of T cell changes during pregnancy in multiple sclerosis. V was cut by 3 bases and J by 6 bases, with 13 bases left in between. Germline V gives CDR1 GTSNPN, CDR2 SVGIG (reference sequence). CDR3 length: 13 residues. Sequenced by immunoSEQ multiplex PCR; TCRdb stores in-frame clones only, minus some. This sample carries fewer than 55,000 clones, about 90% of them seen once, and the ten largest clones take less than 0.6%. Specimen: CD4+ T cells from peripheral blood mononuclear cells, collected in the third trimester of pregnancy. This TCR came from a female donor with multiple sclerosis, enrolled in a pregnancy study. The J gene is TRBJ2-3, the V gene TRBV30; D perhaps matches TRBD2 (5 bases). The CDR3 region has the DNA TGTGCCTGGAGGAGACCGGGCGGGGATACGCAGTATTTT. It translates to CAWRRPGGDTQYF.